The rows below give T cell receptor beta chains drawn from one sample of a study of CD8 T cells in ankylosing spondylitis. MiXCR was run by TCRdb on the 5' RACE reads, yielding one entry per CDR3 protein. The sample has roughly 120,000 distinct CDR3 sequences; roughly 15% are singletons. Sequences were obtained from blood, either unsorted or a sorted T cell fraction (not recorded which). Source of these receptors: a female donor with ankylosing spondylitis or in good health (not recorded which). Both conserved end residues are part of each CDR3. A D gene is named only where the DNA matches it firmly. Part of the rows lack a size; the others show once, few, many or a class for expanded clones.

v_call,clone_size,d_call,j_call,cdr3_nt,cdr3_aa
TRBV12-3/TRBV12-4,many,NA,TRBJ2-3,TGTGCCAGCAGCGATGGATCCCGCACAGATACGCAGTATTTT,CASSDGSRTDTQYF
TRBV20-1,few,NA,TRBJ2-2,TGCAGTGCGACCCCCCCGGGGGGCCTAACCGGGGAGCTGTTTTTT,CSATPPGGLTGELFF
TRBV7-8,many,NA,TRBJ2-2,TGTGCCAGCAGCTTATACGGGGGCGGGGAGCTGTTTTTT,CASSLYGGGELFF
TRBV9,NA,TRBD2,TRBJ2-2,TGTGCCAGCAGCCCCCTCGGGGGACTAGCGCCCCCCGGGGAGCTGTTTTTT,CASSPLGGLAPPGELFF
TRBV5-1,NA,NA,TRBJ1-3,TGCGCCAGCAGCATTGGACGGACCTCTGGAAACACCATATATTTT,CASSIGRTSGNTIYF
TRBV12-3/TRBV12-4,NA,TRBD1,TRBJ1-1,TGTGCCAGCAGTTCTCTGGACAGGGTGGACACTGAAGCTTTCTTT,CASSSLDRVDTEAFF
TRBV12-3/TRBV12-4,NA,NA,TRBJ1-1,TGTGCCAGCAGTTTATGGGGGGGAAGCACTGAAGCTTTCTTT,CASSLWGGSTEAFF
TRBV12-3/TRBV12-4,many,TRBD1,TRBJ2-7,TGTGCCAGCAGTCGGGACAGCTCCTACGAGCAGTACTTC,CASSRDSSYEQYF
TRBV28,few,NA,TRBJ1-2,TGTGCCAGCAGTTCGGGATCACCAGGCTACACCTTC,CASSSGSPGYTF
TRBV11-2,many,TRBD1,TRBJ1-5,TGTGCCAGCAGCTTAGATCGACAGGGCGGCCAGCCCCAGCATTTT,CASSLDRQGGQPQHF
TRBV7-9,many,NA,TRBJ1-2,TGTGCCAGCAGCTTAGAAGCAGTTAACTATGGCTACACCTTC,CASSLEAVNYGYTF
TRBV20-1,NA,NA,TRBJ2-3,TGCAGTGCTAGTCAGGACACAGATACGCAGTATTTT,CSASQDTDTQYF
TRBV20-1,many,NA,TRBJ2-5,TGCAGTGCTCGGCCGTTCCAGGCCGGAATCCAGTACTTC,CSARPFQAGIQYF
TRBV5-1,many,NA,TRBJ2-1,TGCGCCAGCAGCTACCGACAACCCAATGAGCAGTTCTTC,CASSYRQPNEQFF
TRBV9,NA,NA,TRBJ2-2,TGTGCCAGCAGCGCCGATTTGAACACCGGGGAGCTGTTTTTT,CASSADLNTGELFF
TRBV3-1,NA,NA,TRBJ2-3,TGTGCCAGCAGCCCACGGACTTGGACTAAGGATACGCAGTATTTT,CASSPRTWTKDTQYF
TRBV14,many,NA,TRBJ2-2,TGTGCCAGCAGCTCCCTTGTTGGGGAGCTGTTTTTT,CASSSLVGELFF
TRBV5-1,NA,NA,TRBJ2-1,TGCGCCAGCAGCTTGGCCGGATTCAGCTCCTACAATGAGCAGTTCTTC,CASSLAGFSSYNEQFF
TRBV20-1,few,NA,TRBJ2-6,TGCAGTGCTAGAGCCCCTCCCGAAGGGGCCAACGTCCTGACTTTC,CSARAPPEGANVLTF
TRBV5-5,many,NA,TRBJ2-7,TGTGCCAGCAGCTCGGGGGTGACCTACGAGCAGTACTTC,CASSSGVTYEQYF
TRBV7-9,NA,NA,TRBJ1-2,TGTGCCAGCAGCTTAGCCCAGGGAAGGGATGGCTACACCTTC,CASSLAQGRDGYTF
TRBV19,few,TRBD1,TRBJ2-1,TGTGCCAGTAGACGTGGGACAGCCCAAAACAATGAGCAGTTCTTC,CASRRGTAQNNEQFF
TRBV5-1,many,NA,TRBJ1-3,TGCGCCAGCAGCTTGTACGCCTCTGGAAACACCATATATTTT,CASSLYASGNTIYF
TRBV11-2,few,TRBD2,TRBJ2-1,TGTGCCAGCAGCCCGGTGTTGCAGCGGGGGGGCCGTGGGGATGAGCAGTTCTTC,CASSPVLQRGGRGDEQFF
TRBV5-1,few,NA,TRBJ1-2,TGCGCCAGCAGCTTGCCCCGGGACGGAAGCTATGGCTACACCTTC,CASSLPRDGSYGYTF
TRBV5-1,NA,NA,TRBJ1-2,TGCGCCAGCAGCTATACACTTAACTATGGCTACACCTTC,CASSYTLNYGYTF
TRBV7-4,many,NA,TRBJ2-7,TGTGCCAGCAGCCCCGCGGTGTGCCAAGGGAGGTGGTACGAGCAGTACTTC,CASSPAVCQGRWYEQYF
TRBV20-1,NA,TRBD2,TRBJ2-3,TGCAGTGCACTAGCGGGGGGGCCAGAAGATACGCAGTATTTT,CSALAGGPEDTQYF
TRBV28,few,TRBD1,TRBJ2-5,TGTGCCAGCACTTCGGGACAGCTGGGGGAAGAGACCCAGTACTTC,CASTSGQLGEETQYF